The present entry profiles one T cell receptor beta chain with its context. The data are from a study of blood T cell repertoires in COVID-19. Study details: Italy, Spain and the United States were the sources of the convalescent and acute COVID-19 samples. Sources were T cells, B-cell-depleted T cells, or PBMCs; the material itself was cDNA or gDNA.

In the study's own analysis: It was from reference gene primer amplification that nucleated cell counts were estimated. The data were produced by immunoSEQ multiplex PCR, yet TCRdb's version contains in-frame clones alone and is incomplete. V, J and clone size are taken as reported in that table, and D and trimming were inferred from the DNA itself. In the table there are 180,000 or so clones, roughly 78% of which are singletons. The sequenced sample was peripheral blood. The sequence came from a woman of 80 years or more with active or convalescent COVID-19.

The CDR3 loop reads CATSVKYAEAFF. Written as DNA, the CDR3 is TGTGCCACCAGCGTAAAATATGCTGAAGCTTTCTTT. The chain joins TRBV15 to TRBJ1-1, with D hard to call. Trimming shortened V by 5 bases and J by 6 bases, and 10 bases separated the two germline ends. The germline gives CDR1 LNHNV, CDR2 YYDKDF (reference sequence). This CDR3 has 12 residues. Drawing the rest from reference TRBV15 and TRBJ1-1, the complete variable domain is DAMVIQNPRYQVTQFGKPVTLSCSQTLNHNVMYWYQQKSSQAPKLLFHYYDKDFNNEADTPDNFQSRRPNTSFCFLDIRSPGLGDTAMYLCATSVKYAEAFFGQGTRLTVV.